Shown below are 17 T cell receptor beta chains from a single sample sequenced in a study of blood T cells in healthy people across ages. Primers used in a second PCR of about 6 to 11 cycles were a sample-barcoded 5' primer and a J-beta primer mix. TCRdb re-derived calls from the 5' RACE reads in MiXCR, one entry per CDR3 protein. The profile covers over 600,000 distinct CDR3 sequences, with roughly three fifths appearing a single time and roughly 26% taken by the ten largest. The sequenced sample consisted of blood. These TCRs come from a man aged 40-49 years in good health.

The V and J genes are TRBV6-1 and TRBJ2-3, with a tentative D call TRBD2 (6 bases). The CDR3 has 19 residues. Germline CDR1 is MNHNS and CDR2 is SASEGT. Between the trimmed V and J ends, which lost 8 bases and 0 bases, there was a span of 27 bases. CDR3 protein: CASGSVYSQGGRSTDTQYF. CDR3 DNA sequence: TGTGCCAGCGGCAGCGTATACAGCCAGGGAGGAAGGAGCACAGATACGCAGTATTTT.

The rearrangement uses TRBV20-1 and TRBJ2-1; 11 bases match TRBD2. The germline V gene has CDR1 DFQATT and CDR2 SNEGSKA (reference sequence). V was pared by 5 bases and J by 10 bases, with 22 bases of the junction left unmatched. The CDR3 contains 18 residues. This CDR3 is CSAEPLTGLAGGLYEQFF. CDR3 nucleotide sequence: TGCAGTGCTGAGCCATTGACCGGGCTAGCGGGAGGACTATACGAGCAGTTCTTC.

This clonotype was detected a few times. The chain is built from TRBV7-8 and TRBJ2-5; D might be TRBD2 (5 bases). V lost 2 bases, J lost 7 bases, and 17 bases lay in between. Germline V gives CDR1 SGHVS, CDR2 FQNEAQ. CDR3 length equals 15 residues. CDR3 loop: CASSLTRTPRGTQYF. The CDR3 nucleotides read TGTGCCAGCAGCTTAACTCGGACGCCCCGGGGGACCCAGTACTTC.

This chain connects TRBV28 to TRBJ1-2, with D uncertain. The germline V gene encodes CDR1 MDHEN and CDR2 SYDVKM. Between the trimmed V and J ends, which lost 2 bases and 4 bases, there was a span of 5 bases. The CDR3 length is 12 residues. CDR3 nucleotide sequence: TGTGCCAGCAGTTTAATGAGCTATGGCTACACCTTC. It codes for CASSLMSYGYTF.

The chain combines TRBV20-1 with TRBJ1-2; unclear D gene. This CDR3 comprises 14 residues. V shed 1 base and J shed 4 bases, with 13 bases lying between them. CDR1 is DFQATT, CDR2 SNEGSKA, per germline (reference sequence). The CDR3 DNA follows: TGCAGTGCTAGAGCGAGGGCAGCACTCTATGGCTACACCTTC. Its protein product is CSARARAALYGYTF.

This chain joins TRBV5-5 and TRBJ1-2; D gene uncertain. CDR3 length: 12 amino acids. The V end lost 4 bases, the J end lost 3 bases, and 7 bases lay between the germline ends. Germline values: CDR1 SGHKS, CDR2 YYEKEE (reference sequence). In nucleotides, the CDR3 is TGTGCCAGCAGCCCGGACCACTATGGCTACACCTTC. Its translation is CASSPDHYGYTF.

Here the CDR3 DNA reads TGTGCCAGCAGCTCCTCGGTACCCCCTTACAATGAGCAGTTCTTC. It codes for CASSSSVPPYNEQFF. The rearrangement links TRBV7-2 to TRBJ2-1; no clear D gene. Trimming removed 4 bases at V and 4 bases at J, with 14 bases between. This CDR3 contains 15 residues. CDR1 and CDR2 (germline): SGHTA, FQGNSA.

This clonotype turned up a few times. The J gene is TRBJ1-2, the V gene TRBV12-3 or TRBV12-4; 7 bases match TRBD1. V was clipped by 6 bases and J by 4 bases; unmatched bases: 5. The CDR3 totals 13 residues. The CDR3 is CASSRQGGYGYTF. CDR3 bases: TGTGCCAGCAGCAGACAGGGCGGCTATGGCTACACCTTC.

There are a few counts of this clonotype. This chain joins TRBV7-8 and TRBJ2-3; TRBD2 is a possible D gene (7 bases). V gave up 8 bases and J gave up 3 bases, with 18 bases separating them. The CDR3 is 15 amino acids. The germline CDR1 and CDR2 sequences are SGHVS and FQNEAQ. The CDR3 sequence is CASATGLGGTDTQYF. CDR3 DNA: TGTGCCAGCGCAACCGGACTAGGGGGGACAGATACGCAGTATTTT.

The sample holds a few counts of this clonotype. V gene TRBV10-3 combines with J gene TRBJ1-2; 7 nucleotides line up with TRBD1. Looked up from germline, CDR1 is ENHRY and CDR2 is SYGVKD. This CDR3 contains 15 residues. V gave up 3 bases and J gave up 4 bases; unmatched junction bases: 8. The CDR3 DNA reads TGTGCCATCAGTGATTTGGGGAGGGGGCTCTATGGCTACACCTTC. Translated, it gives CAISDLGRGLYGYTF.

This clonotype was seen once. The gene calls are TRBV3-1 and TRBJ2-5; D unclear. The CDR3 has 13 residues. The germline V gene encodes CDR1 LGHDT and CDR2 YNNKEL (reference sequence). Trimming removed 4 bases at V and 5 bases at J, with 11 bases between. CDR3 loop: CASSPPGPETQYF. The CDR3 DNA is TGTGCCAGCAGCCCCCCCGGCCCCGAGACCCAGTACTTC.

The chain recombines TRBV4-3 with TRBJ2-1; D possibly corresponds to TRBD2 (5 bases). The CDR3 contains 16 residues. V shed 1 base and J shed 2 bases, with 12 bases lying between them. Germline loops: CDR1 LGHNA, CDR2 YSLEER. The CDR3 sequence is CASSQGSSGTYNEQFF. The CDR3 DNA reads as TGCGCCAGCAGCCAAGGTAGCAGCGGAACCTACAATGAGCAGTTCTTC.

The chain combines TRBV5-5 with TRBJ2-7; D is unclear. Trimming took off 0 bases at V and 6 bases at J, with 13 bases between the two ends. The CDR3 extends over 14 amino acids. Germline CDR1 and CDR2: SGHKS and YYEKEE (reference sequence). This CDR3 reads CASSLVFGPGEQYF. CDR3 DNA sequence: TGTGCCAGCAGCTTGGTCTTTGGTCCGGGCGAGCAGTACTTC.

This clonotype was counted between two and nine times. The chain links TRBV7-2 to TRBJ2-7, with D unclear. The germline V and J ends were trimmed by 4 bases and 3 bases, with 10 bases remaining between them. This CDR3 has 13 amino acids. From germline, CDR1 is SGHTA and CDR2 FQGNSA. The DNA of the CDR3 is TGTGCCAGCAGCTGGGTGGGTCTCTACGAGCAGTACTTC. As protein: CASSWVGLYEQYF.

This clonotype has only one observation. V is TRBV2 and J is TRBJ2-5; TRBD1 matches at 8 bases. This CDR3 contains 15 residues. Trimming cost V 7 bases and J 1 base; bases outside gene matches: 8. Germline CDR1 is SNHLY and CDR2 is FYNNEI. The CDR3 spells CASTNQQGAQETQYF. For the CDR3, the DNA is TGTGCCAGCACAAATCAGCAGGGGGCCCAAGAGACCCAGTACTTC.

CDR3 in DNA: TGTGCCAGCAGCTCTCCGGGACAGATCTACGAGCAGTACTTC. Amino acid sequence: CASSSPGQIYEQYF. This chain uses TRBV12-1 with TRBJ2-7; TRBD1, the D gene given by the table, was not confirmed from the DNA. TRBV12-1 is designated a pseudogene. This CDR3 region has 14 residues.

This clonotype appeared a single time. The junction differs from germline at one of its ends, possibly a read error. The chain combines TRBV29-1 with TRBJ2-7, with 12 bases matching TRBD2. This CDR3 comprises 15 residues. Germline values: CDR1 SQVTM, CDR2 ANQGSEA. CDR3 nucleotides: TGCAGCGTGGAAGGACTAGCGGGACCCTCCTACGAGCAGTACTTC. This encodes CSVEGLAGPSYEQYF.